The next 10 T cell receptor beta chains were all read from a single sample in a study of cytomegalovirus exposure and HLA in healthy donors. PCR involved 60 Vbeta and 13 Jbeta primers. Measured with immunoSEQ multiplex PCR; TCRdb has only the in-frame clones, and not every one. Of about 43,000 clones in the sample, less than 75% were seen once. The sample consisted of PBMCs. The source is a man aged 60-69 years in good health and CMV-seropositive.

This sequence joins TRBV2 and TRBJ2-3; D possibly corresponds to TRBD2 (5 bases). The CDR3 covers 15 residues. Per the germline V gene, CDR1 is SNHLY and CDR2 is FYNNEI. Trimming left V 4 bases short and J 2 bases short, with 13 bases between. The CDR3 DNA reads TGTGCCAGCAGTGTTGGGAGCGGACCCACAGATACGCAGTATTTT. It encodes CASSVGSGPTDTQYF.

This clone was found a few times. The chain joins TRBV7-9 to TRBJ2-5, with TRBD1 matching over 7 bases. Germline V gives CDR1 SEHNR, CDR2 FQNEAQ (reference sequence). With V trimmed by 5 bases and J by 1 base, 10 bases remained unmatched. The CDR3 sequence is 16 residues long. This chain's CDR3 is CASSPPAGDSQETQYF. The CDR3 DNA reads as TGTGCCAGCAGCCCTCCGGCCGGGGACAGCCAAGAGACCCAGTACTTC. Looking up the rest from reference TRBV7-9 and TRBJ2-5 gives the full variable domain: DTGVSQNPRHKITKRGQNVTFRCDPISEHNRLYWYRQTLGQGPEFLTYFQNEAQLEKSRLLSDRFSAERPKGSFSTLEIQRTEQGDSAMYLCASSPPAGDSQETQYFGPGTRLLVL.

The CDR3 nucleotides read TGTGCCAGCAGCTTGGGGGACAGGGACACCGGGGAGCTGTTTTTT. This translates into CASSLGDRDTGELFF. J is TRBJ2-2 and V is TRBV5-5; 9 bases are shared with TRBD1. Germline loops: CDR1 SGHKS, CDR2 YYEKEE (reference sequence). CDR3 length equals 15 residues. V shed 0 bases, J shed 3 bases, and the junction held 0 bases outside the gene matches.

The rearrangement links TRBV7-2 to TRBJ2-7, with 7 positions matching TRBD1. With 6 bases clipped from V and 4 bases from J, the junction kept 3 bases outside the gene matches. The CDR3 contains 12 residues. Germline CDR1 SGHTA, CDR2 FQGNSA. CDR3 in amino acids: CASSRQGYEQYF. In nucleotides, the CDR3 is TGTGCCAGCAGTCGACAGGGTTACGAGCAGTACTTC.

The chain has TRBV9 and TRBJ2-1; weak D call: TRBD1 (5 bases). Germline values: CDR1 SGDLS, CDR2 YYNGEE. V was trimmed by 0 bases and J by 5 bases, leaving 15 bases between them. The CDR3 runs 16 residues. CDR3 nucleotides: TGTGCCAGCAGCGTAGGTGGGGCCCCCTGGCACAATGAGCAGTTCTTC. This codes for CASSVGGAPWHNEQFF.

This chain joins TRBV5-1 and TRBJ2-3; D is perhaps TRBD1 (6 bases). There are 18 residues in the CDR3. The V end was cut by 0 bases, the J end by 0 bases, with 17 bases between. Germline V gene data show CDR1 as SGHRS and CDR2 as YFSETQ. The CDR3 reads CASSLGQVGWVSTDTQYF. The CDR3 DNA reads as TGCGCCAGCAGCTTGGGACAGGTCGGCTGGGTTAGCACAGATACGCAGTATTTT.

The J gene is TRBJ2-7, the V gene TRBV11-2; 10 bases line up with TRBD1. The germline CDR1 and CDR2 sequences are SGHAT and FQNNGV. The V gene end was trimmed by 6 bases and the J gene end by 3 bases; junction bases not matched to a gene: 5. The CDR3 sequence is 14 residues long. The CDR3 loop is CASRGRDRGYEQYF. CDR3 DNA: TGTGCCAGCAGGGGCCGGGACAGGGGCTACGAGCAGTACTTC.

The V and J genes are TRBV29-1 and TRBJ2-1; 13 bases are shared with TRBD2. CDR1 is SQVTM and CDR2 is ANQGSEA in the germline V gene. This CDR3 is 14 amino acids long. V trimming: 6 bases; J trimming: 8 bases; junction bases outside the gene matches: 7. The CDR3: CSVLGTSGTDEQFF. CDR3 coding DNA: TGCAGCGTCCTGGGGACTAGCGGGACGGATGAGCAGTTCTTC.

V gene TRBV27 combines with J gene TRBJ2-4; 9 positions match TRBD2. The trim removed 7 bases at V and 5 bases at J, leaving 21 bases unmatched. The germline V gene encodes CDR1 MNHEY and CDR2 SMNVEV (reference sequence). This CDR3 has 19 residues. The CDR3 region is CASNSEVAGAPGWQNIQYF. CDR3 nucleotides: TGTGCCAGCAATTCGGAGGTAGCGGGGGCACCAGGTTGGCAAAACATTCAGTACTTC.

The V gene is TRBV5-1, the J gene TRBJ1-2, with D unresolved. The CDR3 covers 15 residues. V was cut by 4 bases and J by 4 bases, with 17 bases left in between. Germline assignment: CDR1 SGHRS and CDR2 YFSETQ. The CDR3 region has the DNA TGCGCCAGCAGCCCTCTTCGAGCGGCTAGCTATGGCTACACCTTC. Translation gives CASSPLRAASYGYTF.